This T cell receptor (beta chain) was found in a study of blood T cell repertoires in COVID-19. Study-level background: The origin of the acute and convalescent COVID-19 samples was the United States, Italy and Spain.

Participants spanned ages about 18 to 90 years and resided in 20 to 30 US areas. In the study's own analysis: Cell counts per sample came from amplifying reference gene primers. The protocol was immunoSEQ multiplex PCR, while the TCRdb copy is restricted to in-frame clones and leaves out a portion. V, J and clone size reflect that table, while D and trimming were determined from the DNA. Among approximately 390,000 clones listed, roughly 88% were seen once. Between the trimmed V and J ends, which lost 6 bases and 0 bases, there was a span of 11 bases. Germline V gives CDR1 KGHSH, CDR2 LQKENI. The CDR3 spans 15 residues.

The chain links TRBV18 to TRBJ1-4, with no clear D. The material sequenced was PBMCs or T cells enriched from blood (not recorded which). The TCR was taken from a woman between 40 and 55 years old with acute COVID-19. The CDR3 bases are TGTGCCAGCTCCCTGAACTCCGCAACTAATGAAAAACTGTTTTTT. Its translation: CASSLNSATNEKLFF.